These 28 T cell receptor beta chains originate from one sample sequenced in a study of OX40 agonist ivuxolimab in advanced cancers. TCRdb keeps only in-frame clones here, not all; method: immunoSEQ multiplex PCR. Of approximately 82,000 clones in the sample, around 90% were seen once. The starting material was CD4+ or CD8+ T cells sorted from blood, obtained in a trial of the OX40 agonist ivuxolimab. The receptors derive from an adult with an advanced solid tumor such as melanoma, head and neck, liver or kidney cancer.

The rearrangement uses TRBV6-6 and TRBJ2-5; D unclear. The CDR3 is 11 amino acids. Germline loops: CDR1 MNHNY, CDR2 SVGAGI (reference sequence). V gave up 6 bases and J gave up 2 bases, with 4 bases separating them. The CDR3 reads CASRQQETQYF. In DNA, the CDR3 is TGTGCCAGCAGACAGCAAGAGACCCAGTACTTC.

The V call is TRBV5-4, the J call TRBJ2-5, with 12 bases lining up with TRBD1. The trim removed 2 bases at V and 7 bases at J, leaving 6 bases unmatched. The CDR3 extends over 15 amino acids. Germline V lookup: CDR1 SGHNT, CDR2 YYREEE (reference sequence). CDR3 coding DNA: TGTGCCAGCAGCTTCCGGGACAGGGGGCAATCGACCCAGTACTTC. It codes for CASSFRDRGQSTQYF. The full variable domain, its missing parts supplied by reference TRBV5-4 and TRBJ2-5, is ETGVTQSPTHLIKTRGQQVTLRCSSQSGHNTVSWYQQALGQGPQFIFQYYREEENGRGNFPPRFSGLQFPNYSSELNVNALELDDSALYLCASSFRDRGQSTQYFGPGTRLLVL.

The chain joins TRBV5-4 to TRBJ2-4; 7 bases line up with TRBD2. The CDR3 has 16 amino acids. Germline V gene data show CDR1 as SGHNT and CDR2 as YYREEE (reference sequence). Unmatched junction bases numbered 9, after V lost 0 bases and J lost 6 bases. In nucleotides, the CDR3 is TGTGCCAGCAGCTTGGGGGTCGCGGGAGTGGGAAACATTCAGTACTTC. It translates to CASSLGVAGVGNIQYF.

The chain couples TRBV5-1 to TRBJ2-1; D perhaps matches TRBD1 (5 bases). Per germline, CDR1 SGHRS and CDR2 YFSETQ. The CDR3 spans 16 residues. V was trimmed by 3 bases and J by 2 bases, leaving 15 bases between them. In nucleotides, the CDR3 is TGCGCCAGCAGCTACGACCTGGTGGGGCCCTACAATGAGCAGTTCTTC. Its translation: CASSYDLVGPYNEQFF.

This sequence joins TRBV19 and TRBJ1-2, with D perhaps TRBD1 (6 bases). V was clipped by 7 bases and J by 9 bases, with 15 bases between them. The germline V gene has CDR1 LNHDA and CDR2 SQIVND (reference sequence). This CDR3 has 12 residues. The CDR3 DNA follows: TGTGCCAGTAAGGGGGGACGGAGAAGCTACACCTTC. Translation gives CASKGGRRSYTF.

This clone showed up just once. The gene calls are TRBV28 and TRBJ1-3, with TRBD1 identical over 7 bases. Germline V gene data show CDR1 as MDHEN and CDR2 as SYDVKM. The CDR3 has 13 residues. V dropped 4 bases and J dropped 5; count of bases not matched to a gene: 2. CDR3: CASSSQGRNTIYF. The CDR3 coding sequence is TGTGCCAGCAGTTCACAGGGGAGAAACACCATATATTTT.

The chain combines TRBV6-1 with TRBJ1-5, with D uncertain. Germline V lookup: CDR1 MNHNS, CDR2 SASEGT. The CDR3 consists of 13 residues. V lost 4 bases to trimming and J lost 1 base, with 5 bases between them. In nucleotides, the CDR3 is TGTGCCAGCAGTGTGGGGAGCAATCAGCCCCAGCATTTT. This sequence encodes CASSVGSNQPQHF.

V and J are TRBV7-6 and TRBJ1-4; no clear D. CDR1 SGHVS and CDR2 FNYEAQ come from the germline V gene. This CDR3 region has 13 residues. The ends were cut back, 4 bases at V and 8 bases at J, with 11 bases in the middle. The CDR3 DNA sequence: TGTGCCAGCAGCTCGGGCCGCTCGGAAAAACTGTTTTTT. Amino acid sequence: CASSSGRSEKLFF.

This clone was recorded once. This chain uses TRBV19 with TRBJ2-1, with TRBD2 matching over 9 bases. This CDR3 region has 13 residues. V was pared by 7 bases and J by 9 bases, with 7 bases of the junction left unmatched. CDR1 and CDR2 from the germline V gene are LNHDA and SQIVND (reference sequence). As DNA, the CDR3 is TGTGCCAGTAAAAGCGGGAGGAAGGGTGAGCAGTTCTTC. Its protein product is CASKSGRKGEQFF.

The chain employs TRBV20-1 and TRBJ2-3; 11 bases map to TRBD2. The CDR3 loop spans 11 amino acids. V lost 5 bases and J lost 13; bases outside the gene matches: 5. Per germline, CDR1 DFQATT and CDR2 SNEGSKA (reference sequence). This chain's CDR3 is CSAALAGGEYF. The CDR3 DNA follows: TGCAGTGCTGCCTTAGCGGGAGGGGAGTATTTT.

The chain recombines TRBV27 with TRBJ2-1; 8 bases map to TRBD1. The CDR3 spans 14 residues. Germline CDR1 is MNHEY and CDR2 is SMNVEV (reference sequence). V was pared by 7 bases and J by 5 bases, with 7 bases of the junction left unmatched. The CDR3 sequence: CASTPDRDDNEQFF. DNA for the CDR3: TGTGCCAGCACTCCGGACAGGGACGACAATGAGCAGTTCTTC.

This clone was counted between two and nine times. This CDR3 reads CASRGDSGNQPQHF. The CDR3 coding sequence is TGTGCCAGTAGGGGGGACAGCGGTAATCAGCCCCAGCATTTT. The V and J genes are TRBV19 and TRBJ1-5; 7 positions agree with TRBD1. V was pared by 6 bases and J by 4 bases, with 6 bases of the junction left unmatched. The CDR3 covers 14 residues. Per germline, CDR1 LNHDA and CDR2 SQIVND (reference sequence).

The chain uses TRBV27 and TRBJ2-3; TRBD2 matches at 7 bases. Germline V gives CDR1 MNHEY, CDR2 SMNVEV (reference sequence). There are 17 residues in the CDR3. With 0 bases clipped from V and 0 bases from J, the junction kept 6 bases outside the gene matches. The DNA for the CDR3 is TGTGCCAGCAGTTTATCGCTAGCGGTGACTAGCACAGATACGCAGTATTTT. Protein product: CASSLSLAVTSTDTQYF.

This clone was detected only once. This chain links TRBV4-2 with TRBJ2-2, with D tentatively TRBD1 or TRBD2 (7 bases each). Germline CDR1 and CDR2: LGHNA and YNFKEQ. This CDR3 contains 16 residues. V gave up 4 bases and J gave up 5 bases, with 17 bases separating them. The CDR3 loop is CASSRGRGGMTGELFF. CDR3 in DNA: TGTGCCAGCAGCCGCGGCAGGGGGGGGATGACCGGGGAGCTGTTTTTT.

This clone was seen just once. One end of the junction does not line up with germline, which may come from a read error. This sequence joins TRBV5-1 and TRBJ2-5, with 7 bases lining up with TRBD1. This CDR3 comprises 11 residues. The germline V gene has CDR1 SGHRS and CDR2 YFSETQ. The DNA for the CDR3 is TGCGCCAGCAGCTTGGAGGGACAGCCGGACTTC. Residues: CASSLEGQPDF.

The V gene is TRBV29-1, the J gene TRBJ2-5, with 8 bases lining up with TRBD2. Trimming at V came to 5 bases and at J to 4 bases, leaving 6 bases not matched to a gene. Germline assignment: CDR1 SQVTM and CDR2 ANQGSEA. This CDR3 is built from 13 residues. CDR3 protein: CSVTNSGGETQYF. In nucleotides, the CDR3 is TGCAGCGTTACTAACAGCGGGGGAGAGACCCAGTACTTC.

The chain employs TRBV19 and TRBJ2-1; possible D gene TRBD1, 6 bases. Trimming stripped 10 bases from V and 3 bases from J, with 10 bases between. This CDR3 contains 12 residues. Germline V lookup: CDR1 LNHDA, CDR2 SQIVND (reference sequence). Written as DNA, the CDR3 is TGTGCCACTCGAGGGGGCTACAATGAGCAGTTCTTC. It specifies CATRGGYNEQFF. The full variable domain, rest sourced from reference TRBV19 and TRBJ2-1, is DGGITQSPKYLFRKEGQNVTLSCEQNLNHDAMYWYRQDPGQGLRLIYYSQIVNDFQKGDIAEGYSVSREKKESFPLTVTSAQKNPTAFYLCATRGGYNEQFFGPGTRLTVL.

The V and J genes are TRBV28 and TRBJ2-7; 7 bases map to TRBD2. This CDR3 spans 16 amino acids. V was clipped by 2 bases and J by 0 bases; unmatched bases: 7. The germline gives CDR1 MDHEN, CDR2 SYDVKM. The CDR3 nucleotides are TGTGCCAGCAGTTTACTAGGTAGCGGGTTCTCCTACGAGCAGTACTTC. Translated: CASSLLGSGFSYEQYF. Complete variable domain (other parts from reference TRBV28 and TRBJ2-7): DVKVTQSSRYLVKRTGEKVFLECVQDMDHENMFWYRQDPGLGLRLIYFSYDVKMKEKGDIPEGYSVSREKKERFSLILESASTNQTSMYLCASSLLGSGFSYEQYFGPGTRLTVT.

The CDR3 region is CSVSRGVGNYGYTF. DNA of the CDR3: TGCAGCGTTTCCCGGGGGGTCGGAAACTATGGCTACACCTTC. This chain links TRBV29-1 with TRBJ1-2; tentatively, D is TRBD1 (5 bases). CDR1 is SQVTM and CDR2 is ANQGSEA in the germline V gene. Trimming cost V 5 bases and J 2 bases, with 15 bases left between them. This CDR3 has 14 amino acids.

This clone was picked up one time. V usage is TRBV21-1 and J usage is TRBJ2-3; TRBD2, the D gene given by the table, was not confirmed from the DNA. TRBV21-1 is designated a pseudogene. CDR3 length: 20 residues. In nucleotides, the CDR3 is TGTGCCAGCTCACTTTGTAGCGGGATAGGCCCAGAAACAAACACAGATACGCAGTATTTT. This translates into CASSLCSGIGPETNTDTQYF.

The chain combines TRBV6-5 with TRBJ2-1, with D possibly matching TRBD1 (5 bases). V lost 4 bases to trimming and J lost 8 bases, with 12 bases between them. In germline, CDR1 is MNHEY, CDR2 SVGAGI. The CDR3 consists of 13 residues. The CDR3 DNA sequence: TGTGCCAGCAGTTTTGGACACGGCTATGAGCAGTTCTTC. It translates to CASSFGHGYEQFF.

The CDR3 region is CASSSGQWGLEQYF. DNA of the CDR3: TGCGCCAGCAGTTCGGGACAGTGGGGGCTCGAGCAGTACTTC. This chain links TRBV5-1 with TRBJ2-7, with 7 bases fitting TRBD1. After removal of 5 bases from V and 6 bases from J, the junction contained 11 bases not matched to a gene. Germline CDR1 is SGHRS and CDR2 is YFSETQ. The CDR3 length is 14 residues.

In this sample, this clone turned up once. The chain employs TRBV11-2 and TRBJ2-5; D might be TRBD2 (5 bases). The CDR3 has 15 amino acids. Germline CDR1 SGHAT, CDR2 FQNNGV. V gave up 1 base and J gave up 2 bases, with 11 bases separating them. The CDR3 sequence is CASSLGLTGQETQYF. The CDR3 DNA reads TGTGCCAGCAGCTTAGGTTTGACGGGGCAAGAGACCCAGTACTTC. The full variable domain, in which reference TRBV11-2 and TRBJ2-5 provide the parts outside the CDR3, is EAGVAQSPRYKIIEKRQSVAFWCNPISGHATLYWYQQILGQGPKLLIQFQNNGVVDDSQLPKDRFSAERLKGVDSTLKIQPAKLEDSAVYLCASSLGLTGQETQYFGPGTRLLVL.

This clone was observed a handful of times. The chain employs TRBV5-1 and TRBJ1-3; D unresolved. Germline V gene sequence: CDR1 SGHRS, CDR2 YFSETQ. V lost 4 bases, J lost 0 bases, and 11 bases lay in between. The CDR3 has 15 amino acids. DNA for the CDR3: TGCGCCAGCAGCCCCTCTGGGTACTCTGGAAACACCATATATTTT. Its translation: CASSPSGYSGNTIYF.

This chain uses TRBV2 with TRBJ2-7; maybe TRBD2 (6 bases). Trimming cost V 6 bases and J 12 bases, with 15 bases left between them. This CDR3 comprises 11 residues. Germline loops: CDR1 SNHLY, CDR2 FYNNEI. The chain's CDR3 is CASRSSGPGYF. The DNA for the CDR3 is TGTGCCAGCAGGTCGAGCGGGCCGGGGTACTTC.

The chain couples TRBV6-6 to TRBJ1-2, with a tentative D call TRBD1 (6 bases). V was shortened by 6 bases and J by 7 bases, with 12 bases between the two germline ends. Germline CDR1 is MNHNY and CDR2 is SVGAGI (reference sequence). CDR3 size: 12 residues. CDR3 bases: TGTGCCAGCAGATTACAGGGTTTTGGCTACACCTTC. This gives the protein CASRLQGFGYTF.

The chain recombines TRBV4-3 with TRBJ2-7, with TRBD1 matching 10 bases. CDR1 and CDR2 (germline): LGHNA, YSLEER. CDR3 length equals 14 residues. V dropped 1 base and J dropped 4; count of bases not matched to a gene: 1. This chain's CDR3 is CASSQAGQGYEQYF. The CDR3 DNA follows: TGCGCCAGCAGCCAAGCGGGACAGGGGTACGAGCAGTACTTC.

Here the CDR3 DNA reads TGTGCCAGCAGCTTAGTGGGACAGGGGGCGCTAACAGATACGCAGTATTTT. Translating it yields CASSLVGQGALTDTQYF. V and J are TRBV7-2 and TRBJ2-3; 12 positions agree with TRBD1. V was clipped by 1 base and J by 3 bases; unmatched bases: 5. CDR1 SGHTA and CDR2 FQGNSA come from the germline V gene. This CDR3 comprises 17 residues.